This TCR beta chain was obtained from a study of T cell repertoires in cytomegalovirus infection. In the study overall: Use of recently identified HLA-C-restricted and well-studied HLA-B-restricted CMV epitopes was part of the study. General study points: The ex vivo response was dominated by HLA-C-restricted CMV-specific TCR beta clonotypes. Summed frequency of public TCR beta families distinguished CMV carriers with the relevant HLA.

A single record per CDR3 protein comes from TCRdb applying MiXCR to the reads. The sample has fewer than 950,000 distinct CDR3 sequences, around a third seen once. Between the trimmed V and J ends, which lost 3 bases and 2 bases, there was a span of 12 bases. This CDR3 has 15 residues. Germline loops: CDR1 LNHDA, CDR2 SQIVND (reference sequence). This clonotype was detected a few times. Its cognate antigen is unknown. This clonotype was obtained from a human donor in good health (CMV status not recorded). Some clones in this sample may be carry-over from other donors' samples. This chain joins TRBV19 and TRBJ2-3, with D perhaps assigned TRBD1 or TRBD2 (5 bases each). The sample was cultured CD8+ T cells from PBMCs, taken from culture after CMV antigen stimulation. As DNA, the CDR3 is TGTGCCAGTAGTATCGTGGGGGACCTCACAGATACGCAGTATTTT. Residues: CASSIVGDLTDTQYF.